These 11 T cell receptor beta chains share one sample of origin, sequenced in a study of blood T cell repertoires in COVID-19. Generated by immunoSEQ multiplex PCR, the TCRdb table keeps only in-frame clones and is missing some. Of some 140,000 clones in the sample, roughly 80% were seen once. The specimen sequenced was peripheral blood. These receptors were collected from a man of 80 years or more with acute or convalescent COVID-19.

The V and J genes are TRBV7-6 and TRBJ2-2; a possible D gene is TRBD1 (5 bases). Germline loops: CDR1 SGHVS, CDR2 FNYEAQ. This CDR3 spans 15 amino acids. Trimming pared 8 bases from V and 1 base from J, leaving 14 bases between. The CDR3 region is CASGRFQGNTGELFF. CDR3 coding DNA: TGTGCCAGCGGCCGATTTCAGGGGAACACCGGGGAGCTGTTTTTT. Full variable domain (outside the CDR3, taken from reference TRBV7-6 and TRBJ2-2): GAGVSQSPRYKVTKRGQDVALRCDPISGHVSLYWYRQALGQGPEFLTYFNYEAQQDKSGLPNDRFSAERPEGSISTLTIQRTEQRDSAMYRCASGRFQGNTGELFFGEGSRLTVL.

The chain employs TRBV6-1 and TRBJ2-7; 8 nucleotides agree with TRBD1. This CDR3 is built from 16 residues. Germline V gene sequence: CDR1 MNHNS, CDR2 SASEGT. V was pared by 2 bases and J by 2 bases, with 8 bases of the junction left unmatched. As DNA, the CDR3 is TGTGCCAGCAGTGAACAATCAGGGGGCGCAGCCTACGAGCAGTACTTC. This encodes CASSEQSGGAAYEQYF.

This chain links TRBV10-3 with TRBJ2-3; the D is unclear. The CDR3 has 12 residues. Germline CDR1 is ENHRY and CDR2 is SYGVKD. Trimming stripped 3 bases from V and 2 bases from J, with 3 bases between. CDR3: CAISDNTDTQYF. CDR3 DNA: TGTGCCATCAGTGACAACACAGATACGCAGTATTTT.

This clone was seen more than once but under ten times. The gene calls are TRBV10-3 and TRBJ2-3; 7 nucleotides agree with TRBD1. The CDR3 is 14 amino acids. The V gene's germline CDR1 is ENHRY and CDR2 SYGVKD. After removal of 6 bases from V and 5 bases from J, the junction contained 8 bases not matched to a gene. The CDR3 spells CAIRLTGTGDTQYF. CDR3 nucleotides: TGTGCCATCAGATTGACAGGGACCGGAGATACGCAGTATTTT.

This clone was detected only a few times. In DNA form, the CDR3 reads TGTGCCAGCAGCTTACTAAACACTGAAGCTTTCTTT. Residues: CASSLLNTEAFF. The chain employs TRBV11-3 and TRBJ1-1, with no clear D. The germline V and J ends were trimmed by 2 bases and 2 bases, with 3 bases remaining between them. Germline lookup yields CDR1 SGHNT and CDR2 YENEEA. The CDR3 is 12 amino acids.

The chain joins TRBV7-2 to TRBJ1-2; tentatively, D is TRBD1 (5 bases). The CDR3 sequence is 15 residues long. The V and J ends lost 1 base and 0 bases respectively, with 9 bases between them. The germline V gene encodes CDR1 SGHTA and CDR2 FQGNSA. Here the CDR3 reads CASSLDPTANYGYTF. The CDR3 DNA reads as TGTGCCAGCAGCTTAGATCCGACAGCTAACTATGGCTACACCTTC.

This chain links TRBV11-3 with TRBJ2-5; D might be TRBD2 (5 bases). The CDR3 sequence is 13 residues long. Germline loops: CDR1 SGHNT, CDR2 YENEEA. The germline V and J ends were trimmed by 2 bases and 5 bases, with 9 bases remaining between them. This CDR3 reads CASSLMSGETQYF. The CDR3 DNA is TGTGCCAGCAGCTTAATGTCGGGGGAGACCCAGTACTTC. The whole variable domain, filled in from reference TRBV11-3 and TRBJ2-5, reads EAGVVQSPRYKIIEKKQPVAFWCNPISGHNTLYWYLQNLGQGPELLIRYENEEAVDDSQLPKDRFSAERLKGVDSTLKIQPAELGDSAVYLCASSLMSGETQYFGPGTRLLVL.

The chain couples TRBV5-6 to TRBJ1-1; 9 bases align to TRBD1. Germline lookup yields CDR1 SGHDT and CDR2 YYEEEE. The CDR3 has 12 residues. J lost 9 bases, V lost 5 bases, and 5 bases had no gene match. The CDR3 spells CASRRQGGQAFF. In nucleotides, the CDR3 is TGTGCCAGCAGGAGACAGGGGGGACAAGCTTTCTTT.

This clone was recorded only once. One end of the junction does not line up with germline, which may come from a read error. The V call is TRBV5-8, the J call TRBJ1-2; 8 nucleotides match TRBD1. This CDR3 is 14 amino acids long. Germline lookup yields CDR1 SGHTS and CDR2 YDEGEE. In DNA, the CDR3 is TGTGCCAGCAGCTTGGCCGGACAGGGCTATAGCTACACCTTC. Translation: CASSLAGQGYSYTF.

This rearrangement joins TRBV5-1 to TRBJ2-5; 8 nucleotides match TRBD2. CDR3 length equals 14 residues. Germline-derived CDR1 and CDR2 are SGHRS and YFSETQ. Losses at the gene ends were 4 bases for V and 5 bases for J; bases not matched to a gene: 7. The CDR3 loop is CASSPGLAGETQYF. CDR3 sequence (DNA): TGCGCCAGCAGCCCCGGACTAGCCGGGGAGACCCAGTACTTC.

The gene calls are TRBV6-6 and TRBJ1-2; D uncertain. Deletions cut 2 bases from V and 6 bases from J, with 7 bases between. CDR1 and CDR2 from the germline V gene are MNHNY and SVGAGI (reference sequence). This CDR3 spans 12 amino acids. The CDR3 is CASSYGSDGYTF. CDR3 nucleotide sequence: TGTGCCAGCAGTTACGGTTCGGATGGCTACACCTTC.